This T cell receptor beta chain was observed in a study of CD8+ T cells in alopecia areata. Study-wide results and limits: The study found higher clonality in lesional than normal scalp, especially in alopecia totalis/universalis.

This clone was recorded a few times. The antigen remains unidentified. Germline CDR1 MDHEN, CDR2 SYDVKM. The CDR3 runs 17 residues. V lost 2 bases and J lost 0, with 14 bases in between. Investigators isolated RNA and reverse transcribed it into cDNA to act as the sequencing template. Using immunoSEQ multiplex PCR, the repertoire was profiled, and TCRdb retains in-frame clones only, with some absent. The sample yields around 35,000 clones, approximately 58% seen once. The V gene is TRBV28, the J gene TRBJ2-4; TRBD1 is a possible D gene (5 bases). The source material was NKG2D-high CD8+ T cells sorted from blood. This TCR was recovered from a human donor with alopecia areata. The CDR3 DNA is TGTGCCAGCAGTTTAGGGTCAGGGCCGGTAGCCAAAAACATTCAGTACTTC. This sequence encodes CASSLGSGPVAKNIQYF.